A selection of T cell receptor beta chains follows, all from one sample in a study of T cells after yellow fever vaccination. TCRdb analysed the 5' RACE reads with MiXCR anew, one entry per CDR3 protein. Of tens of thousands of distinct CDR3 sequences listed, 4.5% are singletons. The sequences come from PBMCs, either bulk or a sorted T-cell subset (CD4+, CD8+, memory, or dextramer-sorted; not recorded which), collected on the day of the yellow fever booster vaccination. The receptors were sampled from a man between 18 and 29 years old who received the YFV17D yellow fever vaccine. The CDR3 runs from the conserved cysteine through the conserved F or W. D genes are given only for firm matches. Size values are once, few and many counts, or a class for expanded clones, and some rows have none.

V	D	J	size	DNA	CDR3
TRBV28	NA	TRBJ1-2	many	TGTGCCAGCAGTTTATCGGAATATGGCTACACCTTC	CASSLSEYGYTF
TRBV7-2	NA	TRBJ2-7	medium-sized	TGTGCCAGCAGCTTAGGCCTGAGCTCCTACGAGCAGTACTTC	CASSLGLSSYEQYF
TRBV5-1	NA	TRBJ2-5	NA	TGCGCCAGCAGCTTGGTAGGGTTGAAAGAGACCCAGTACTTC	CASSLVGLKETQYF
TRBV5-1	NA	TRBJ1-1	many	TGCGCCAGCGGACCTGACAGGACGAACACTGAAGCTTTCTTT	CASGPDRTNTEAFF
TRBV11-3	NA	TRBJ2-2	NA	TGTGCCAGCAGCTTAGAACAGGTCGAAACAAACACCGGGGAGCTGTTTTTT	CASSLEQVETNTGELFF
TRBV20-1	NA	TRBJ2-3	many	TGCAGTGCTAGCGTTGGCAGGGGGGACAATACGCAGTATTTT	CSASVGRGDNTQYF
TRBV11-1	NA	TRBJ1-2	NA	TGTGCCAGCAGCTTAGGGTGGCAGGACTATGGCTACACCTTC	CASSLGWQDYGYTF
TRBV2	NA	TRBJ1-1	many	TGTGCCAGCAGTGAATCGGGGAGGGGGGCACCTGAAGCTTTCTTT	CASSESGRGAPEAFF
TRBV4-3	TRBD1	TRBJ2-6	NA	TGCGCCAGCAGCCAAGACCCGGGACAGGGGTCAGGGGCCAACGTCCTGACTTTC	CASSQDPGQGSGANVLTF
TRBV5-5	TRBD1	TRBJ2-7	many	TGTGCCAGCAGCCCCTCCCCTGGGACAGGGATAACCTACGAGCAGTACTTC	CASSPSPGTGITYEQYF
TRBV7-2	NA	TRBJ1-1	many	TGTGCCAGCAGCTTGGGGGTTGGGAACACTGAAGCTTTCTTT	CASSLGVGNTEAFF
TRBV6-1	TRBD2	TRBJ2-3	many	TGTGCCAGCAGTGAAGAGCGGGGGGGGACAGATACGCAGTATTTT	CASSEERGGTDTQYF
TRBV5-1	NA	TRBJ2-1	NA	TGCGCCAGCAGCGCCGAATTATTCTCCTACAATGAGCAGTTCTTC	CASSAELFSYNEQFF
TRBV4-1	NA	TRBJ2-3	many	TGCGCCAGCAGCCTTTCCCCGGGGGCGCCTCTAGGTAGCACAGATACGCAGTATTTT	CASSLSPGAPLGSTDTQYF
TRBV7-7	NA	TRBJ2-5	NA	TGTGCCAGCAGCCCCCTAGGGGGATTAGTTGGAGAGACCCAGTACTTC	CASSPLGGLVGETQYF
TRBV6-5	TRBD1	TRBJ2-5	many	TGTGCCAGCAGTTACCGACAGGGCAAGGGAGAGACCCAGTACTTC	CASSYRQGKGETQYF
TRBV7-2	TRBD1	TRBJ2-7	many	TGTGCCAGCAGCTCATACAGGGGGCGGAACGAGCAGTACTTC	CASSSYRGRNEQYF
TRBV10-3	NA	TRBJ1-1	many	TGTGCCATCAGTGACCGACAGTTGAACACTGAAGCTTTCTTT	CAISDRQLNTEAFF
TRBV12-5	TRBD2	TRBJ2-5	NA	TGTGCTAGTGGTTTGGTACTGTCGGGACTCGGGGGGGAGACCCAGTACTTC	CASGLVLSGLGGETQYF
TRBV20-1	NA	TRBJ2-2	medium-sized	TGCAGTGCTAGAGATCCGCAAAGGGAGATCGGGGAGCTGTTTTTT	CSARDPQREIGELFF
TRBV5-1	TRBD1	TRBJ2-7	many	TGCGCCAGCAGCTTGGATCCGGGACAGAGCGAGCAGTACTTC	CASSLDPGQSEQYF
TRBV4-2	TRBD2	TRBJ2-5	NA	TGTGCCAGCAGCCAAGATTACGGGGGGGCAGAGACCCAGTACTTC	CASSQDYGGAETQYF
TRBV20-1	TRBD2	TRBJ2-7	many	TGCAGTGCCCTAGCGGGGGGGAGCTCCTACGAGCAGTACTTC	CSALAGGSSYEQYF
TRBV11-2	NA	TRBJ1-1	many	TGTGCCAGCAGCAACATCAGGACAGTCGGGGACTCCTTT	CASSNIRTVGDSF
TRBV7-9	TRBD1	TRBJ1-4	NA	TGTGCCAGCAGCTTGACAGGGACTTCTAATGAAAAACTGTTTTTT	CASSLTGTSNEKLFF
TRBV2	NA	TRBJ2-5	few	TGTGCCAGCAGTGGCTTTGGCGAGACCCAGTACTTC	CASSGFGETQYF
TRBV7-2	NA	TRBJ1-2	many	TGTGCCAGCAGCCCGTACGAGGGTAGGAGAGGCTACACCTTC	CASSPYEGRRGYTF
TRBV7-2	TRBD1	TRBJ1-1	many	TGTGCCAGCAGCTTAGTACAGGGGGGGTTTGAAGCTTTCTTT	CASSLVQGGFEAFF
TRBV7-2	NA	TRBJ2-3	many	TGTGCCAGCAGCCTTAGACCGCCTAGCACAGATACGCAGTATTTT	CASSLRPPSTDTQYF
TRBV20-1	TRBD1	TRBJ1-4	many	TGCAGTGCTACCCCGGGACAGGGGGCTGAAAAACTGTTTTTT	CSATPGQGAEKLFF
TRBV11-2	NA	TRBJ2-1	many	TGTGCCAGCAGCCACGGGACCAGCACCTTTTATGAGCAGTTCTTC	CASSHGTSTFYEQFF
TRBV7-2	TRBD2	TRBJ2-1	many	TGTGCCAGCAGCCAAATCGGACTAGGGGTTGGTGAGCAGTTCTTC	CASSQIGLGVGEQFF
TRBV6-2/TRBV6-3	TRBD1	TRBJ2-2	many	TGTGCCAGCAGTTTCAAAGTCGGGACAGCCACCGGGGAGCTGTTTTTT	CASSFKVGTATGELFF
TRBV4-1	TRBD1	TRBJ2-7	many	TGCGCCAGCAGCCAAGTCGACAGGGGGCGCGCTTACGAGCAGTACTTC	CASSQVDRGRAYEQYF
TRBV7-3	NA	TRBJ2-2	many	TGTGCCAGCAGCCCCGGGACGCCCAACACCGGGGAGCTGTTTTTT	CASSPGTPNTGELFF
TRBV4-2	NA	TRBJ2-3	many	TGTGCCAGCAGCCAAGAAGGGGGGGGCGTAGATACGCAGTATTTT	CASSQEGGGVDTQYF
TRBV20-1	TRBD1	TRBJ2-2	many	TGCAGTGCTAGAATGCCGGGACAGGGTTACACCGGGGAGCTGTTTTTT	CSARMPGQGYTGELFF